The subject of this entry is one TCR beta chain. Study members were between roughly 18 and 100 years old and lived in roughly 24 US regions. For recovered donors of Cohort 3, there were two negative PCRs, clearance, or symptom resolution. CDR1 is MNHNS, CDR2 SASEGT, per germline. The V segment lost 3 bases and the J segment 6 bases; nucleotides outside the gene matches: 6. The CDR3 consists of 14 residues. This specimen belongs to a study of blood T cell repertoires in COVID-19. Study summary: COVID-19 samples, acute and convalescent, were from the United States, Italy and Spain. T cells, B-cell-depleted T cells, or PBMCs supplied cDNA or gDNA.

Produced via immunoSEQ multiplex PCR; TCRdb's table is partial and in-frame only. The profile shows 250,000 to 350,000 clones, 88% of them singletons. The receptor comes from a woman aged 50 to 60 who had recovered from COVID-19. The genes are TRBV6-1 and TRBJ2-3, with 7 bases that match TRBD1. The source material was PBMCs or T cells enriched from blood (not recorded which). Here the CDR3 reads CASSENRGGDTQYF. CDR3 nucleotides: TGTGCCAGCAGTGAGAACAGGGGTGGGGATACGCAGTATTTT.